This passage covers 8 T cell receptor beta chains from one sample sequenced in a study of blood T cells in healthy people across ages. With a J-beta primer mix and a sample-barcoded 5' primer, a second PCR ran about 6 to 11 cycles. TCRdb called the 5' RACE reads again in MiXCR, with one record for every CDR3 protein. Among 790,000 or so distinct CDR3 sequences listed, 56% were seen once. The specimen was blood. Every receptor here comes from a man between 35 and 55 years old in good health.

The gene calls are TRBV10-3 and TRBJ1-2; D is ambiguous. V was cut by 4 bases and J by 6 bases, with 12 bases left in between. Germline lookup yields CDR1 ENHRY and CDR2 SYGVKD. CDR3 length equals 13 residues. CDR3 sequence (DNA): TGTGCCATCAGTGTGGACCCACCCAATGGCTACACCTTC. Encoded protein: CAISVDPPNGYTF.

There are a few counts of this clonotype. The V and J genes are TRBV10-3 and TRBJ1-1; a weak D match, TRBD1 (6 bases). This CDR3 has 15 amino acids. Per germline, CDR1 ENHRY and CDR2 SYGVKD. The germline V and J ends were trimmed by 3 bases and 2 bases, with 13 bases remaining between them. In nucleotides, the CDR3 is TGTGCCATCAGTGAAATAGGGACACCCAACACTGAAGCTTTCTTT. Protein: CAISEIGTPNTEAFF.

This clonotype has more than one count but fewer than ten. CDR3 nucleotide sequence: TGCGCCAGCAGCAGGACGTTAGCGGGGGTCAGTGAGACCCAGTACTTC. It codes for CASSRTLAGVSETQYF. This sequence joins TRBV5-1 and TRBJ2-5, with 9 bases lining up with TRBD2. V was pared by 4 bases and J by 5 bases, with 12 bases of the junction left unmatched. Germline loops: CDR1 SGHRS, CDR2 YFSETQ. The CDR3 sequence is 16 residues long.

The chain joins TRBV5-5 to TRBJ2-3; D might be TRBD2 (5 bases). The CDR3 spans 17 residues. With 0 bases removed from V and 6 bases from J, the gap between germline ends came to 20 bases. CDR1 and CDR2 from the germline V gene are SGHKS and YYEKEE (reference sequence). CDR3 in amino acids: CASSLDRGTLLEDTQYF. CDR3 in DNA: TGTGCCAGCAGCTTGGATCGGGGTACCCTTCTCGAGGATACGCAGTATTTT.

To note about this clonotype: This could be a read error, since a much larger clone is one nucleotide away. This chain joins TRBV6-5 and TRBJ2-3; D is uncertain. Trimming removed 2 bases at V and 6 bases at J, with 15 bases between. CDR3 length: 15 amino acids. CDR1 is MNHEY and CDR2 is SVGAGI in the germline V gene. The CDR3 reads CASSYAGGPQDTQYF. The CDR3 nucleotides are TGTGCCAGCAGTTACGCTGGCGGACCCCAGGATACGCAGTATTTT.

This clonotype was seen a few times. The chain links TRBV27 to TRBJ2-7, with 10 bases fitting TRBD2. The V segment lost 0 bases and the J segment 0 bases; nucleotides outside the gene matches: 8. The CDR3 contains 18 residues. Germline V CDR1 and CDR2: MNHEY, SMNVEV (reference sequence). The CDR3 DNA follows: TGTGCCAGCAGTTTATCTTCGGTTAGCGGGAGGAGCTCCTACGAGCAGTACTTC. Translated, it gives CASSLSSVSGRSSYEQYF.

The rearrangement uses TRBV7-8 and TRBJ2-7, with D tentatively TRBD1 (6 bases). Germline V gives CDR1 SGHVS, CDR2 FQNEAQ. Trimming left V 1 base short and J 2 bases short, with 12 bases between. CDR3 length: 15 amino acids. CDR3 bases: TGTGCCAGCAGCTTAGGTTGGGGACATCCCTACGAGCAGTACTTC. This codes for CASSLGWGHPYEQYF. Full variable domain (missing parts from reference TRBV7-8 and TRBJ2-7): GAGVSQSPRYKVAKRGQDVALRCDPISGHVSLFWYQQALGQGPEFLTYFQNEAQLDKSGLPSDRFFAERPEGSVSTLKIQRTQQEDSAVYLCASSLGWGHPYEQYFGPGTRLTVT.

The sample holds a few counts of this clonotype. The chain joins TRBV9 to TRBJ2-4, with D perhaps assigned TRBD1 or TRBD2 (5 bases each). The CDR3 extends over 17 amino acids. Deletions cut 1 base from V and 8 bases from J, with 22 bases between. Germline assignment: CDR1 SGDLS and CDR2 YYNGEE. CDR3 nucleotide sequence: TGTGCCAGCAGCGTACTAGGAACGCAGGGACGACACGACATTCAGTACTTC. Its protein product is CASSVLGTQGRHDIQYF.